Listed below are T cell receptor beta chains from one sample, sequenced in a study of blood T cells in healthy people across ages. In TCRdb, the 5' RACE reads were re-called with MiXCR into one record per CDR3 protein. The sample contains over 1,200,000 distinct CDR3 sequences, 59% of which appear only once. Sequenced input: blood. These receptors were collected from a young man in good health. Each CDR3 is given with its conserved first and last residue. A D gene is named only where the DNA matches it firmly. Size is stated for part of the rows, as once, few or many counts, or as a class when the clone is expanded.

cdr3_nt	cdr3_aa	d_call	j_call	v_call	clone_size
TGCGCCAGCAGTGAAGGGGGTTATAATTCACCCCTCCACTTT	CASSEGGYNSPLHF	-	TRBJ1-6	TRBV10-1	-
TGTGCCAGCAGCGGGGGTAGGCGGGAATCCTACGAGCAGTACTTC	CASSGGRRESYEQYF	-	TRBJ2-7	TRBV7-9	-
TGCGCCAGCAGCCAAGGCCCGGGACTAGATACGCAGTATTTT	CASSQGPGLDTQYF	-	TRBJ2-3	TRBV4-3	few
TGTGCCAGCAGCCAAGACGCACTAGCGGGGTCCCGAGATACGCAGTATTTT	CASSQDALAGSRDTQYF	TRBD2	TRBJ2-3	TRBV14	-
TGTGCCAGCAGTGAAGGACAGGGGGCCCATTATCTGGATGGCTACACCTTC	CASSEGQGAHYLDGYTF	TRBD1	TRBJ1-2	TRBV6-1	-
TGCAGTGCCTCGGGACTAGCTGACGAGCAGTACTTC	CSASGLADEQYF	TRBD2	TRBJ2-7	TRBV20-1	-
TGTGCCGCTCGGGGCTCGAACAATGAGCAGTTCTTC	CAARGSNNEQFF	-	TRBJ2-1	TRBV15	-
TGTGCCAGCAGTGCCAAGCGGGTTTCCTACGAGCAGTACTTC	CASSAKRVSYEQYF	-	TRBJ2-7	TRBV25-1	-
TGTGCCAGCAGCTTAGTCTCCGGGGACTATGGCTACACCTTC	CASSLVSGDYGYTF	-	TRBJ1-2	TRBV11-2	-
TGTGCCAGCAGCCAAGCTACGTGGGTCGCCTACGAGCAGTACTTC	CASSQATWVAYEQYF	-	TRBJ2-7	TRBV7-2	few
TGTGCCAGCAGCTTAGGGGGGGGATGGTTTTTCGAGCAGTACTTC	CASSLGGGWFFEQYF	TRBD2	TRBJ2-7	TRBV11-2	-
TGTGCCAGCAGTTACGATGGGAGGGGGGGAGGCGATAGCAATCAGCCCCAGCATTTT	CASSYDGRGGGDSNQPQHF	-	TRBJ1-5	TRBV6-5	-
TGTGCCACCAGCAGCTTTCGACAGGGGGCAAGTGCAGATACGCAGTATTTT	CATSSFRQGASADTQYF	TRBD1	TRBJ2-3	TRBV15	-
TGTGCCAGCAGCCAAATGACGAACGCCCGCACAGATACGCAGTATTTT	CASSQMTNARTDTQYF	-	TRBJ2-3	TRBV4-2	-
TGTGCCAGCAGTCCTGATATAAACCCCGGGAACAATGAGCAGTTCTTC	CASSPDINPGNNEQFF	-	TRBJ2-1	TRBV12-3/TRBV12-4	-
TGTGCCAGCAGTCCCAACGGCAGGGTGGGCTTTAACTATGGCTACACCTTC	CASSPNGRVGFNYGYTF	-	TRBJ1-2	TRBV27	few
TGTGCCAGCAGTTTAAGTAGCGGGGGGTATGTAGATACGCAGTATTTT	CASSLSSGGYVDTQYF	TRBD2	TRBJ2-3	TRBV12-3/TRBV12-4	-